The 3 T cell receptor beta chains below come from one sample, sequenced in a study of CD8+CD57+ T cells in acquired aplastic anemia (dated by TCRdb to the late 2010s). The run used an Illumina HiSeq 2000. TCR beta VDJ combination and CDR3 sequence profiling used genomic DNA as the template. TCRdb redid the processing of the public reads, applying fastp at Q25 and MiXCR, and retained in-frame beta chains. Rows are unified per CDR3 protein, each entry keeping the most common DNA and genes. Counted in this sample were 55,000 to 60,000 distinct CDR3 sequences; just over 55% of them appeared once. Roughly 16% of the sample is held by the ten biggest clonotypes. Flow cytometry had shown CD8+CD57+ cell expansion in the patients selected for sequencing. Input material: sorted CD4+, CD8+, or CD8+CD57+ T cells (not recorded which) from PBMCs. The receptors come from a human donor with aplastic anemia.

The sample holds many counts of this clonotype. This sequence joins TRBV6-1 and TRBJ2-1; D perhaps matches TRBD1 (7 bases). The V gene's germline CDR1 is MNHNS and CDR2 SASEGT. V lost 6 bases and J lost 8, with 23 bases in between. The CDR3 runs 16 residues. This chain's CDR3 is CASSQGGGNGQDEQFF. CDR3 in DNA: TGTGCCAGCAGCCAGGGGGGCGGAAACGGTCAGGATGAGCAGTTCTTC.

In its sample, this clonotype was seen many times. The chain links TRBV6-5 to TRBJ1-2; D gene ambiguous. Trimming took off 1 base at V and 7 bases at J, with 16 bases between the two ends. This CDR3 is built from 15 residues. CDR1 and CDR2 from the germline V gene are MNHEY and SVGAGI. Here the CDR3 reads CASSYYPGGESGYTF. CDR3 nucleotides: TGTGCCAGCAGTTACTATCCGGGAGGAGAAAGTGGCTACACCTTC.

This clonotype was detected many times. This chain joins TRBV20-1 and TRBJ2-3; TRBD1 aligns across 8 bases. The CDR3 contains 15 residues. Looked up from germline, CDR1 is DFQATT and CDR2 is SNEGSKA (reference sequence). Unmatched junction bases numbered 12, after V lost 5 bases and J lost 5 bases. DNA for the CDR3: TGCAGTGCTTTTCCCGGACAGGGCGTTTTAGATACGCAGTATTTT. Translation: CSAFPGQGVLDTQYF.